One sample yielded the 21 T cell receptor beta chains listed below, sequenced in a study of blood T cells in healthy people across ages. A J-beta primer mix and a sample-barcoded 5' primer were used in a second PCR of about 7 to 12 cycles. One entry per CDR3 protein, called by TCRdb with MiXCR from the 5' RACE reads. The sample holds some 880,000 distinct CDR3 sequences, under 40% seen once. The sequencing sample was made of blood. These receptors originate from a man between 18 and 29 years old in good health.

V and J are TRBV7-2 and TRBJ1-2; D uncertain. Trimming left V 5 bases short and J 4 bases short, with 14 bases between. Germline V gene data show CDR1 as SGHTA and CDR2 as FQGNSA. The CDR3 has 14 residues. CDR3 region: CASSIQEEAYGYTF. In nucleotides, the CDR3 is TGTGCCAGCAGCATCCAAGAGGAGGCCTATGGCTACACCTTC.

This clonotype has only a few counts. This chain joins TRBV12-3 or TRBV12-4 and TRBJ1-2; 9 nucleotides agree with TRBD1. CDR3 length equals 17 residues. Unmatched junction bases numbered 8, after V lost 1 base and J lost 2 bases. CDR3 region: CASSLGGGGQGNYGYTF. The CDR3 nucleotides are TGTGCCAGCAGTTTAGGAGGGGGGGGACAGGGAAACTATGGCTACACCTTC.

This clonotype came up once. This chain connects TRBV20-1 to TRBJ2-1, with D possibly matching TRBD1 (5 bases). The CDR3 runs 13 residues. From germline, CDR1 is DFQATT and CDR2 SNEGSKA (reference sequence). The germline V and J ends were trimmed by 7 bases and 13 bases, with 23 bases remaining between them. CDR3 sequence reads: CSVPFRARKTQFF. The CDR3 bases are TGCAGTGTCCCGTTCAGGGCCCGGAAGACCCAGTTCTTC.

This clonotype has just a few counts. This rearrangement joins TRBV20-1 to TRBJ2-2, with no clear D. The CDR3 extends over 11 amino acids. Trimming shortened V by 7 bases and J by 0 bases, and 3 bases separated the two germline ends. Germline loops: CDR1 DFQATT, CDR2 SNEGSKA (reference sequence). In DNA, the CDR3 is TGCAGTGTCCCGAACACCGGGGAGCTGTTTTTT. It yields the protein CSVPNTGELFF.

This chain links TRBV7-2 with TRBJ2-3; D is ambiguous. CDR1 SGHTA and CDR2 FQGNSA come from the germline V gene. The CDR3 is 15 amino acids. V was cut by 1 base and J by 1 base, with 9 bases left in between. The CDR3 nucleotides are TGTGCCAGCAGCTTAGTTTCTCACCGCACAGATACGCAGTATTTT. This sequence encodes CASSLVSHRTDTQYF.

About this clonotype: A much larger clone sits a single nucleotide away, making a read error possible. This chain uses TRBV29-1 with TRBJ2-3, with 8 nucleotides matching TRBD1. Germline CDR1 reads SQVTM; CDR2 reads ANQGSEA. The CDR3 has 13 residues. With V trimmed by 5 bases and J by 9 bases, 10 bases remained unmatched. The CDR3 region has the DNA TGCAGCGTTAAGCGACAGGGGAAAGAGACGCAGTATTTT. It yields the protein CSVKRQGKETQYF.

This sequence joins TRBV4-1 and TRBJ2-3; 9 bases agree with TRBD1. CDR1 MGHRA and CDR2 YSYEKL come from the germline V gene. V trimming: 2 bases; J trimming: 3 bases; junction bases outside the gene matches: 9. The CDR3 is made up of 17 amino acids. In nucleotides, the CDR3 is TGCGCCAGCAGCCAAACTGGGACAGGGAGGGTGACAGATACGCAGTATTTT. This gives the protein CASSQTGTGRVTDTQYF.

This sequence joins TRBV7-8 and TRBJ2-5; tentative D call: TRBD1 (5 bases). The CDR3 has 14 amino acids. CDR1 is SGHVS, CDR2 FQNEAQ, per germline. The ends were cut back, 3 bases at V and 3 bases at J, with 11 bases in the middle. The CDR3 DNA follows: TGTGCCAGCAGCTTTGACAGATACGAAGAGACCCAGTACTTC. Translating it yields CASSFDRYEETQYF.

The chain's CDR3 is CASSYRTGFDGYTF. CDR3 DNA sequence: TGTGCCAGCAGTTACCGGACAGGGTTCGATGGCTACACCTTC. The chain has TRBV6-5 and TRBJ1-2; TRBD1 aligns across 8 bases. This CDR3 has 14 residues. Unmatched junction bases numbered 5, after V lost 2 bases and J lost 6 bases. Germline lookup yields CDR1 MNHEY and CDR2 SVGAGI.

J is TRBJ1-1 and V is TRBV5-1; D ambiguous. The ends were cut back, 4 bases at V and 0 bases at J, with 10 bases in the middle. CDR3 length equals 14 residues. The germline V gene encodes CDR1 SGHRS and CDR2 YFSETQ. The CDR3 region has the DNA TGCGCCAGCAGCGCGACGCCTATGAACACTGAAGCTTTCTTT. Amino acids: CASSATPMNTEAFF.

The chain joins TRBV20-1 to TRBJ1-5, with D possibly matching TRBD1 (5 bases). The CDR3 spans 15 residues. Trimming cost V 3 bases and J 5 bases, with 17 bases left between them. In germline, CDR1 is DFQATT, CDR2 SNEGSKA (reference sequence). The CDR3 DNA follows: TGCAGTGCTAGTGCTCAGAGCCAGGGCGATCAGCCCCAGCATTTT. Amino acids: CSASAQSQGDQPQHF.

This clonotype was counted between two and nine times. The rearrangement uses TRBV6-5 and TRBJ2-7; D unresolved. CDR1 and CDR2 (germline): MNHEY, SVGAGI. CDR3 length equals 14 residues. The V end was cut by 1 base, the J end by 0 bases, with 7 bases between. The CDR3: CASSYFRSSYEQYF. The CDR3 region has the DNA TGTGCCAGCAGTTACTTCAGGAGCTCCTACGAGCAGTACTTC.

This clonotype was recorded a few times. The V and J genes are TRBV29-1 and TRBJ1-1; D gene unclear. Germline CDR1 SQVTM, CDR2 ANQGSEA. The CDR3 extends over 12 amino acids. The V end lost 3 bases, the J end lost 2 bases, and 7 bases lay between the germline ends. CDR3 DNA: TGCAGCGTTGAGTCGGACAACACTGAAGCTTTCTTT. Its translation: CSVESDNTEAFF.

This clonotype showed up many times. The CDR3 nucleotides read TGTGCCAGCAACGTACAGGGGCCCAATTCACCCCTCCACTTT. This encodes CASNVQGPNSPLHF. The chain recombines TRBV27 with TRBJ1-6, with 7 bases matching TRBD1. This CDR3 is built from 14 residues. J gave up 7 bases and V 7 bases, and 7 bases lay outside the gene matches. From germline, CDR1 is MNHEY and CDR2 SMNVEV (reference sequence).

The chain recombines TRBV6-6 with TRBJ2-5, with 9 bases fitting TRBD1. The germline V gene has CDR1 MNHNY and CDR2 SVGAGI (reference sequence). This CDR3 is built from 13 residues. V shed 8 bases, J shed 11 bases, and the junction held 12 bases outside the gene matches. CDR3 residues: CASEGQGWKEQYF. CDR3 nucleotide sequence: TGTGCCAGCGAAGGACAGGGGTGGAAAGAGCAGTACTTC.

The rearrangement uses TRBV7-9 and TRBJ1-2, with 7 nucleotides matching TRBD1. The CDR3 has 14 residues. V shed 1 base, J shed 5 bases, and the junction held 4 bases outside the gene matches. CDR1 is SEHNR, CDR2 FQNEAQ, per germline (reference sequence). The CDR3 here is CASSLGGGAYGYTF. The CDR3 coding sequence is TGTGCCAGCAGCTTAGGAGGGGGCGCGTATGGCTACACCTTC.

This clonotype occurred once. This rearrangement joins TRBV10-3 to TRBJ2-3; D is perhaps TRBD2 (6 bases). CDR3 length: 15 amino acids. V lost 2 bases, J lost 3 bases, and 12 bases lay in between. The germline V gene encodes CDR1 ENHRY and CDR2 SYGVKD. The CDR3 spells CAISEHKGGTDTQYF. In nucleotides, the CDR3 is TGTGCCATCAGTGAGCACAAAGGAGGGACAGATACGCAGTATTTT.

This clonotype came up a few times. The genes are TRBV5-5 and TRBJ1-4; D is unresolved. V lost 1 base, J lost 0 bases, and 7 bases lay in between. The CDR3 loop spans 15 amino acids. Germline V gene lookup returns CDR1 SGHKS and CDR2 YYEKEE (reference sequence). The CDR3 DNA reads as TGTGCCAGCAGCTTGTCCGGGACAACTAATGAAAAACTGTTTTTT. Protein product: CASSLSGTTNEKLFF. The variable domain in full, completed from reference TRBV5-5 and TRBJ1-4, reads DAGVTQSPTHLIKTRGQQVTLRCSPISGHKSVSWYQQVLGQGPQFIFQYYEKEERGRGNFPDRFSARQFPNYSSELNVNALLLGDSALYLCASSLSGTTNEKLFFGSGTQLSVL.

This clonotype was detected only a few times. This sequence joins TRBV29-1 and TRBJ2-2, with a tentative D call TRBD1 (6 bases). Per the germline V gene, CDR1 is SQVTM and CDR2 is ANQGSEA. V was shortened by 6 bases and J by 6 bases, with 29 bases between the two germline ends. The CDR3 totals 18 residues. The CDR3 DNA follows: TGCAGCGTAAAACAGACAGGCCCCCTCTTAGCTTCCCCCGGGGAGCTGTTTTTT. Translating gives CSVKQTGPLLASPGELFF.

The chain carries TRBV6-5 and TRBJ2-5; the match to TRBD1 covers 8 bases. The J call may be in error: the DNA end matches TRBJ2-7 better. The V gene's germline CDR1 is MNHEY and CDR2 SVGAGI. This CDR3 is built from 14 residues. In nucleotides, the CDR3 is TGTGCCAGCAGGGGCCGGGACAGGTTTTTCGAGCAGTACTTC. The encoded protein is CASRGRDRFFEQYF.

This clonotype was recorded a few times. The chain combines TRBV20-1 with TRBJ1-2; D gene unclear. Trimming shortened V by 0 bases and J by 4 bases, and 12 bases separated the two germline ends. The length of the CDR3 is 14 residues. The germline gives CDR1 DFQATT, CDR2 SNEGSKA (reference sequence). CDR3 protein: CSARDLRAVYGYTF. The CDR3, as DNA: TGCAGTGCTAGAGATCTAAGGGCTGTCTATGGCTACACCTTC.